This T cell receptor (beta chain) comes out of a study of T cells in narcolepsy. V dropped 11 bases and J dropped 4 bases, with 17 bases sitting between them. The CDR3 loop spans 13 amino acids. CDR1 and CDR2 (germline): MNHNS, SASEGT. Worth noting for this clone: Its antigen is as yet unknown.

Whole-study results and caveats: Autoreactive HCRT-specific and TRIB2-specific clonotypes were marked in same-patient CSF-versus-blood CD4+ comparisons. No autoreactive T cell clone sequences appeared in some memory CD4+ repertoires.

The table came from immunoSEQ multiplex PCR; TCRdb's copy has only in-frame clones and leaves some out. Among some 30,000 clones listed, roughly four fifths were seen once. The gene calls are TRBV6-1 and TRBJ1-1; TRBD1 might be the D (5 bases). Material for sequencing was CD45RA- memory CD4+ T cells from PBMCs. The sequence derives from a human donor with narcolepsy. DNA for the CDR3: TGTGCCGGTTCGGTCGGCAGGGTCACTGAAGCTTTCTTT. This translates into CAGSVGRVTEAFF.